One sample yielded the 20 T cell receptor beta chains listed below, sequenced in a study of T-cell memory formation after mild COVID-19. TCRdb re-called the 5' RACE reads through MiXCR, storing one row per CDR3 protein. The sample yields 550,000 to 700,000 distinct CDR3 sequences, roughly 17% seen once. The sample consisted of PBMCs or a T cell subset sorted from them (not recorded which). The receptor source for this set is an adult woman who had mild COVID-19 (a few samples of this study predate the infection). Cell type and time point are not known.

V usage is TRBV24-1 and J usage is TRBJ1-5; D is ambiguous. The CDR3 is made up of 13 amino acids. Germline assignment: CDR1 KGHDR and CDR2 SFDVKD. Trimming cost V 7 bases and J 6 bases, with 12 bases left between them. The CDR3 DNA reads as TGTGCCACCAGCGGTGGGAGTGTTCAGCCCCAGCATTTT. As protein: CATSGGSVQPQHF.

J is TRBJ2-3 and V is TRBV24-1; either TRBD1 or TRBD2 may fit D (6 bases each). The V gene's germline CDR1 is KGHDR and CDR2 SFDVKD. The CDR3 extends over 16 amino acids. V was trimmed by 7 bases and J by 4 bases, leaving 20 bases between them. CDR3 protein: CATSLRGAPGADTQYF. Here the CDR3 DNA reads TGTGCCACCAGCCTGCGGGGCGCACCAGGGGCAGATACGCAGTATTTT.

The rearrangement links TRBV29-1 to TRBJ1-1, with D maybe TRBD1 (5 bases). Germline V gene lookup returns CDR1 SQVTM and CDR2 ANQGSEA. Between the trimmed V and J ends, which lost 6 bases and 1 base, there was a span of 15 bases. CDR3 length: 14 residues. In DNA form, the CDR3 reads TGCAGCGTACCCCCGGGACCGCAGAACACTGAAGCTTTCTTT. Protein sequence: CSVPPGPQNTEAFF.

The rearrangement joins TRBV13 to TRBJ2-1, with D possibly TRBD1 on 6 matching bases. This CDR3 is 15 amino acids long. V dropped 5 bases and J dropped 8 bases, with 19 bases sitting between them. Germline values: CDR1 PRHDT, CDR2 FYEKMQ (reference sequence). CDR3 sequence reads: CASSIGRDTVDEQFF. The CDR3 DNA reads TGTGCCAGCAGCATCGGCCGGGACACCGTCGATGAGCAGTTCTTC.

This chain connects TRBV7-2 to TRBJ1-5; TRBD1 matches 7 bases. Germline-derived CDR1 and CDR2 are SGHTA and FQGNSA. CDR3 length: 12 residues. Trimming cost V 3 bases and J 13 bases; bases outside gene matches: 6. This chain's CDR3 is CASSFNGQAQHF. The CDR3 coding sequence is TGTGCCAGCAGCTTTAACGGACAGGCACAGCATTTT.

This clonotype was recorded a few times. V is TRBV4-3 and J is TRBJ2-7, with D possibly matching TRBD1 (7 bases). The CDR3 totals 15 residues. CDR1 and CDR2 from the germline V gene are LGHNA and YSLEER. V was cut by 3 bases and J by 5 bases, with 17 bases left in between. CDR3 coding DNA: TGCGCCAGCAGCCAGGAGGCGGGCAGGGGGGACGAGCAGTACTTC. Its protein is CASSQEAGRGDEQYF.

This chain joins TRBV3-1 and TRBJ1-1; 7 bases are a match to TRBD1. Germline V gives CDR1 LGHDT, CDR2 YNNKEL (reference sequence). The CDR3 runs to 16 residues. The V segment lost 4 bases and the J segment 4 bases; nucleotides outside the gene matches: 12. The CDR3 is CASSPQGRIRATEAFF. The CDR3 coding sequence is TGTGCCAGCAGCCCACAGGGGCGGATTCGGGCCACTGAAGCTTTCTTT.

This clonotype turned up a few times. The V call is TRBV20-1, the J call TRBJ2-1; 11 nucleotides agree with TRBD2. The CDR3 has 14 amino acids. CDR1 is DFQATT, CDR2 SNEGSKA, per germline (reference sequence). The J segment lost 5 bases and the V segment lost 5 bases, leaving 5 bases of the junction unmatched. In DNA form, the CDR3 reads TGCAGTGCTTATCCGGGACTAGCGGACAATGAGCAGTTCTTC. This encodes CSAYPGLADNEQFF.

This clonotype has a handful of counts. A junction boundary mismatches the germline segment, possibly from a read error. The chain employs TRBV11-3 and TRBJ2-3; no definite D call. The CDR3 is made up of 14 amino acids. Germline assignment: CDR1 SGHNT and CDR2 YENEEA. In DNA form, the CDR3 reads TGTGCCAGCAGCTCCCCGGGTAGCATAGATACGCAGTATTTT. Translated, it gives CASSSPGSIDTQYF. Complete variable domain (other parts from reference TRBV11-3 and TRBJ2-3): EAGVVQSPRYKIIEKKQPVAFWCNPISGHNTLYWYLQNLGQGPELLIRYENEEAVDDSQLPKDRFSAERLKGVDSTLKIQPAELGDSAVYLCASSSPGSIDTQYFGPGTRLTVL.

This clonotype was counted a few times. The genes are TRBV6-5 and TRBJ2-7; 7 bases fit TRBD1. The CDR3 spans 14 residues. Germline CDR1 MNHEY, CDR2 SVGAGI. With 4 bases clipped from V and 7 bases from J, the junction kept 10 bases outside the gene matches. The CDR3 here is CASSWEQGRREQYF. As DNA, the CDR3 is TGTGCCAGCAGTTGGGAACAGGGGCGACGAGAGCAGTACTTC.

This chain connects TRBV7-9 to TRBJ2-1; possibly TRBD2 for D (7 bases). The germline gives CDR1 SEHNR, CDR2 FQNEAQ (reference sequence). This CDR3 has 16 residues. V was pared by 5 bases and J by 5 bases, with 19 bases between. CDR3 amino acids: CASSLPGGDPNNEQFF. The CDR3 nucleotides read TGTGCCAGCAGCCTCCCGGGGGGCGACCCAAACAATGAGCAGTTCTTC.

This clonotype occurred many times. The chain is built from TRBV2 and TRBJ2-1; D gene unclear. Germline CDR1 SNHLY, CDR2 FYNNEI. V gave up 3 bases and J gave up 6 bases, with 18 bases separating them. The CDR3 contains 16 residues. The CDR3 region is CASSDSTIAGTNEQFF. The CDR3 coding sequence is TGTGCCAGCAGTGATTCTACTATCGCCGGCACCAATGAGCAGTTCTTC. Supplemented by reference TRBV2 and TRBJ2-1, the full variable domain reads EPEVTQTPSHQVTQMGQEVILRCVPISNHLYFYWYRQILGQKVEFLVSFYNNEISEKSEIFDDQFSVERPDGSNFTLKIRSTKLEDSAMYFCASSDSTIAGTNEQFFGPGTRLTVL.

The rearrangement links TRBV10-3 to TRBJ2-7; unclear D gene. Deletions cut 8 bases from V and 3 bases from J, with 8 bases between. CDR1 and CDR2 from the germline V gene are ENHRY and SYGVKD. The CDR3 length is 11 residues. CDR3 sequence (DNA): TGTGCCATCTCATACGGCTACGAGCAGTACTTC. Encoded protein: CAISYGYEQYF.

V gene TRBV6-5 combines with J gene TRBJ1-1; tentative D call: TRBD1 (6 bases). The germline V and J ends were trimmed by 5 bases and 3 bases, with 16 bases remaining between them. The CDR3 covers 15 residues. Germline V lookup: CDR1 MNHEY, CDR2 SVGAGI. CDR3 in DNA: TGTGCCAGCAGTCCCGGGGGCGCAGGTTACACTGAAGCTTTCTTT. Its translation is CASSPGGAGYTEAFF.

This CDR3 reads CATSLRSDTQYF. The CDR3 coding sequence is TGTGCCACCAGCTTAAGGTCAGATACGCAGTATTTT. This rearrangement joins TRBV24-1 to TRBJ2-3; no reliable D call. Trimming shortened V by 7 bases and J by 4 bases, and 8 bases separated the two germline ends. This CDR3 is built from 12 residues. Germline CDR1 KGHDR, CDR2 SFDVKD.

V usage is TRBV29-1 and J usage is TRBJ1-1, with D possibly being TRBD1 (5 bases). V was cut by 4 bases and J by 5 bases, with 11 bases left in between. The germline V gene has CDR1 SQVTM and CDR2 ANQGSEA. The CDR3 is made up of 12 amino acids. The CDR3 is CSVGGAITEAFF. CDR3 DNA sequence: TGCAGCGTTGGAGGGGCGATTACTGAAGCTTTCTTT.

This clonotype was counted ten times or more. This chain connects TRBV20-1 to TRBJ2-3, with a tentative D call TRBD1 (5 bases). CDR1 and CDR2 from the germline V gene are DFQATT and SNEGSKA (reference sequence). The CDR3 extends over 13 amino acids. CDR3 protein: CSRVESNTDTQYF. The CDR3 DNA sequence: TGCAGCAGGGTGGAAAGTAACACAGATACGCAGTATTTT.

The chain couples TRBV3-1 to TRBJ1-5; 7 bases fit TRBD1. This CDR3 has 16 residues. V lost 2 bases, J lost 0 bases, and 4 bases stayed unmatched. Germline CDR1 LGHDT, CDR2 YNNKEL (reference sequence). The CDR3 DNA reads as TGTGCCAGCAGCCAAAACGGACAGGTTAGCAATCAGCCCCAGCATTTT. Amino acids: CASSQNGQVSNQPQHF.

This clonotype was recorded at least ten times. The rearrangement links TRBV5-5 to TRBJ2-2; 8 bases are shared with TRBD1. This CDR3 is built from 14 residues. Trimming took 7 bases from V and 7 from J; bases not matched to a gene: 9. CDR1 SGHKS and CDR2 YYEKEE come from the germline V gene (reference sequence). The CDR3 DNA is TGTGCCAGCGGCCCGACAGGGGCCCTCGGGGAGCTGTTTTTT. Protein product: CASGPTGALGELFF.

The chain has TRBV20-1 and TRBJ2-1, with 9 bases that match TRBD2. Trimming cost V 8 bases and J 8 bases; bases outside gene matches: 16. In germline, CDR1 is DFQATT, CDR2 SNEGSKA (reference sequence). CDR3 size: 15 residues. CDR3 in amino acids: CSSRRGGTDYDEQFF. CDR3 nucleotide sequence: TGCAGTTCCAGGCGGGGGGGTACGGATTACGATGAGCAGTTCTTC.